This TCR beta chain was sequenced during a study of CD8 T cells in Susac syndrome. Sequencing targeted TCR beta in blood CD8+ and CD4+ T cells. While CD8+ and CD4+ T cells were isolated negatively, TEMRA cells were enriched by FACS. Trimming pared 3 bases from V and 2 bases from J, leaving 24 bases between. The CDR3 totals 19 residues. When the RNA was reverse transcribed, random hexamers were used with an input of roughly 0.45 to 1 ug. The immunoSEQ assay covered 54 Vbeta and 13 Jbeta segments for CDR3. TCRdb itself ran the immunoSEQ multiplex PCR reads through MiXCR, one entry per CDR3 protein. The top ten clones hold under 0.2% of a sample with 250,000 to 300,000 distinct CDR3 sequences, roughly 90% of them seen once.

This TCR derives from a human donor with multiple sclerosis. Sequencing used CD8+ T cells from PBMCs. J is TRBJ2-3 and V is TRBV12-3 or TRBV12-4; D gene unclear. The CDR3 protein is CASSFYPTSRISSTDTQYF. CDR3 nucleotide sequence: TGTGCCAGCAGTTTTTATCCCACCTCCCGAATCTCCTCCACAGATACGCAGTATTTT.